Sample share makes the clone carrying this TCR beta chain medium-sized. This specimen comes from a study of spatial heterogeneity in lung cancer. On each TCR cDNA molecule, a unique molecular identifier was present. TCRdb re-called the 5' RACE reads through MiXCR, storing one row per CDR3 protein. The sample has tens of thousands of distinct CDR3 sequences, less than 5.5% seen once. The CDR3 is made up of 11 amino acids. The V and J ends lost 4 bases and 2 bases respectively, with 1 base between them. The germline gives CDR1 SGHTA, CDR2 FQGNSA. The time point is: sample taken at primary tumor resection. Researchers sequenced whole RNA taken from tumor, nontumor lung or frozen PBMC without sorting.

This receptor was identified in a female donor with early-stage non-small cell lung cancer. The input for sequencing was PBMCs, taken at surgery. The J gene is TRBJ2-3, the V gene TRBV7-2; no definite D call. For the CDR3, the DNA is TGTGCCAGCAGCTCCACAGATACGCAGTATTTT. The encoded protein is CASSSTDTQYF.